Described below is a single T cell receptor (beta chain) sequence and its context. Antigen: not known. The CDR3 spans 17 residues. V dropped 5 bases and J dropped 1; count of bases not matched to a gene: 11. Germline CDR1 is SGHTA and CDR2 is FQGNSA. These data originate in a study of CD8 T cells in ankylosing spondylitis. The authors made TCR beta libraries by quantitative 5'-RACE with molecular barcodes. One entry per CDR3 protein, called by TCRdb with MiXCR from the 5' RACE reads. Of roughly 180,000 distinct CDR3 sequences in the sample, 9.8% were seen once. Study-wide points: Some motif variants were previously reported in reactive arthritis synovial fluid and blood. One TCR beta motif, made up of several highly homologous variants, appeared characteristic of ankylosing spondylitis blood. Clones linked to disease were reported to show significant enrichment in matched ankylosing spondylitis synovial fluid.

The chain recombines TRBV7-2 with TRBJ2-3; TRBD2 aligns across 8 bases. Sequencing input: blood, either unsorted or a sorted T cell fraction (not recorded which). This clonotype originated in a female donor with ankylosing spondylitis or in good health (not recorded which). DNA of the CDR3: TGTGCCAGCAGCCAGAGGGGAGCGGGAGAACGCACAGATACGCAGTATTTT. Translation: CASSQRGAGERTDTQYF.